These 16 T cell receptor beta chains came from one sample sequenced in a study of Ad26.COV2.S vaccination and SARS-CoV-2 variants. Repertoires were generated with immunoSEQ multiplex PCR, while TCRdb's copy carries only in-frame clones and drops some. The sample yields roughly 250,000 clones, roughly 85% seen once. Treatment given: over 15 received Ad26.COV2.S at low or high dose, single or two shots; about 5 received placebo; per-sample allocation not given. Collection of the samples took place on day 63 after the first injection of vaccine or placebo. The sample was peripheral blood, taken in a trial of Ad26.COV2.S vaccine versus placebo. These receptors all come from a person between 18 and 59 years old who received the Ad26.COV2.S COVID-19 vaccine or a placebo.

The genes are TRBV3-1 (or the pseudogene TRBV3-2) and TRBJ2-5; TRBD1 matches 8 bases. Losses at the gene ends were 4 bases for V and 4 bases for J; bases not matched to a gene: 14. The germline CDR1 and CDR2 sequences are LGHDT and YNNKEL (reference sequence). CDR3 size: 17 residues. CDR3 DNA sequence: TGTGCCAGCAGCCCTCCACTGGACAGGGTTCGTCCAGAGACCCAGTACTTC. Encoded protein: CASSPPLDRVRPETQYF.

The gene calls are TRBV3-1 (or the pseudogene TRBV3-2) and TRBJ2-6, with a possible D match to TRBD1 (6 bases). V dropped 1 base and J dropped 3 bases, with 13 bases sitting between them. The CDR3 contains 17 residues. The V gene's germline CDR1 is LGHDT and CDR2 YNNKEL (reference sequence). CDR3 in amino acids: CASSQGHRVNGANVLTF. CDR3 sequence (DNA): TGTGCCAGCAGCCAAGGTCACAGGGTAAATGGGGCCAACGTCCTGACTTTC.

The chain has TRBV7-2 and TRBJ2-2; the D call may be TRBD1 or TRBD2 (6 bases each). The CDR3 has 17 amino acids. The germline V gene encodes CDR1 SGHTA and CDR2 FQGNSA. The ends were cut back, 0 bases at V and 5 bases at J, with 16 bases in the middle. CDR3 protein: CASSLAEWQGRTGELFF. The CDR3 DNA reads TGTGCCAGCAGCTTAGCGGAGTGGCAGGGGAGGACCGGGGAGCTGTTTTTT.

The chain carries TRBV30 and TRBJ2-7; D not certain. The CDR3 is 12 residues long. From germline, CDR1 is GTSNPN and CDR2 SVGIG (reference sequence). Trimming cost V 1 base and J 3 bases, with 7 bases left between them. The CDR3 bases are TGTGCCTGGAGTGAGGGCCTCTACGAGCAGTACTTC. This gives the protein CAWSEGLYEQYF.

The V call is TRBV9, the J call TRBJ2-1; D gene uncertain. The CDR3 runs to 14 residues. V was trimmed by 4 bases and J by 2 bases, leaving 10 bases between them. Germline loops: CDR1 SGDLS, CDR2 YYNGEE. Written as DNA, the CDR3 is TGTGCCAGCAGCCCAACGACAACCTACAATGAGCAGTTCTTC. Its protein product is CASSPTTTYNEQFF.

The chain uses TRBV21-1 and TRBJ2-1; TRBD2, as called in the table, went unchecked against the DNA. TRBV21-1 is listed as a pseudogene. This CDR3 is built from 14 residues. CDR3 DNA sequence: TGTGCCAGCACCGGGGGGACTAGCGGGAATGAGCAGTTCTTC. Its protein product is CASTGGTSGNEQFF.

The chain links TRBV20-1 to TRBJ1-5; 7 nucleotides align to TRBD1. The CDR3 is 12 residues long. Trimming removed 3 bases from V and 8 bases from J; junction bases left unmatched: 4. Germline CDR1 and CDR2: DFQATT and SNEGSKA (reference sequence). CDR3 sequence: CSASPTGEPQHF. In nucleotides, the CDR3 is TGCAGTGCTAGTCCAACAGGGGAGCCCCAGCATTTT.

The chain uses TRBV5-8 and TRBJ2-1; tentatively, D is TRBD1 (7 bases). This CDR3 comprises 16 residues. V was shortened by 6 bases and J by 6 bases, with 22 bases between the two germline ends. CDR1 SGHTS and CDR2 YDEGEE come from the germline V gene. The CDR3 here is CASTRPQQGGLNEQFF. CDR3 bases: TGTGCCAGCACCCGACCCCAGCAGGGGGGCCTCAATGAGCAGTTCTTC.

The V gene is TRBV19, the J gene TRBJ2-7; the match to TRBD2 covers 8 bases. The CDR3 contains 15 residues. The germline CDR1 and CDR2 sequences are LNHDA and SQIVND (reference sequence). Trimming removed 3 bases from V and 3 bases from J; junction bases left unmatched: 7. CDR3 sequence: CASSIARGGNYEQYF. CDR3 nucleotides: TGTGCCAGTAGTATTGCCCGGGGGGGCAACTACGAGCAGTACTTC.

This clone appeared a single time. This sequence joins TRBV18 and TRBJ1-4; D is possibly TRBD1 (6 bases). V was trimmed by 3 bases and J by 5 bases, leaving 16 bases between them. Germline V lookup: CDR1 KGHSH, CDR2 LQKENI. This CDR3 is built from 16 residues. The CDR3 spells CASSPLLTGRNEKLFF. In DNA, the CDR3 is TGTGCCAGCTCACCTCTATTAACAGGGCGAAATGAAAAACTGTTTTTT. Full variable domain (rest looked up from reference TRBV18 and TRBJ1-4): NAGVMQNPRHLVRRRGQEARLRCSPMKGHSHVYWYRQLPEEGLKFMVYLQKENIIDESGMPKERFSAEFPKEGPSILRIQQVVRGDSAAYFCASSPLLTGRNEKLFFGSGTQLSVL.

The chain is built from TRBV19 and TRBJ2-3, with TRBD2 identical over 10 bases. Unmatched junction bases numbered 8, after V lost 3 bases and J lost 5 bases. CDR1 and CDR2 (germline): LNHDA, SQIVND (reference sequence). CDR3 length: 16 amino acids. CDR3 loop: CASSMDRAGGVDTQYF. DNA of the CDR3: TGTGCCAGTAGTATGGATCGAGCGGGGGGGGTAGATACGCAGTATTTT.

The V call is TRBV4-1, the J call TRBJ1-5, with D possibly being TRBD1 (5 bases). Germline lookup yields CDR1 MGHRA and CDR2 YSYEKL. V lost 4 bases, J lost 3 bases, and 16 bases lay in between. The CDR3 runs to 16 residues. CDR3 nucleotides: TGCGCCAGCAGCCGAGGGACGGGGGGAATCAATCAGCCCCAGCATTTT. Its translation: CASSRGTGGINQPQHF.

V gene TRBV18 combines with J gene TRBJ2-3, with 9 bases aligning to TRBD2. Unmatched junction bases numbered 14, after V lost 6 bases and J lost 4 bases. The CDR3 loop spans 17 amino acids. The V gene's germline CDR1 is KGHSH and CDR2 LQKENI. CDR3 amino acids: CASSMNMGLALADTQYF. The CDR3 DNA reads as TGTGCCAGCTCCATGAACATGGGACTAGCATTAGCAGATACGCAGTATTTT.

V and J are TRBV4-3 and TRBJ2-1; D is unclear. The CDR3 contains 15 residues. With 1 base removed from V and 0 bases from J, the gap between germline ends came to 7 bases. The germline V gene has CDR1 LGHNA and CDR2 YSLEER. The CDR3 reads CASSQVLGSYNEQFF. CDR3 in DNA: TGCGCCAGCAGCCAAGTGTTGGGCTCCTACAATGAGCAGTTCTTC.

This chain uses TRBV6-5 with TRBJ2-3; possibly TRBD2 for D (5 bases). The CDR3 is 14 residues long. The V gene's germline CDR1 is MNHEY and CDR2 SVGAGI. The germline V and J ends were trimmed by 6 bases and 5 bases, with 15 bases remaining between them. CDR3 protein: CASRGLLEIDTQYF. Here the CDR3 DNA reads TGTGCCAGCAGGGGCCTACTAGAGATAGATACGCAGTATTTT.

The chain employs TRBV2 and TRBJ1-2, with 8 positions matching TRBD1. This CDR3 contains 16 residues. The V gene's germline CDR1 is SNHLY and CDR2 FYNNEI. J gave up 6 bases and V 8 bases, and 17 bases lay outside the gene matches. The CDR3 region is CASPPVGSPTGDGYTF. The DNA for the CDR3 is TGTGCCAGCCCCCCCGTCGGCAGCCCGACAGGGGATGGCTACACCTTC.